Listed here are 30 T cell receptor beta chains from one sample, sequenced in a study of T cell repertoires in cytomegalovirus infection. MiXCR, run by TCRdb on the reads, gives a single entry per CDR3 protein. The table shows hundreds of thousands of distinct CDR3 sequences, with approximately 32% occurring only once. These receptors' targets are unknown. Sequencing was performed on cultured CD8+ T cells from PBMCs, taken from culture after CMV antigen stimulation. The receptors come from a human donor in good health (CMV status not recorded). Some clones in this sample may be carry-over from other donors' samples.

J is TRBJ2-3 and V is TRBV12-5; 7 bases match TRBD1. The CDR3 has 14 residues. The junction had 9 bases not matched to a gene; V was cut back by 9 bases and J by 3 bases. Germline V gene sequence: CDR1 LGHNT, CDR2 FRNRAP. The CDR3 DNA reads as TGTGCTAGCGTTGACAGGGAGTCGACAGATACGCAGTATTTT. Amino acids: CASVDRESTDTQYF.

This clonotype was seen more than once but under ten times. The chain carries TRBV10-2 and TRBJ2-5; tentatively, D is TRBD1 or TRBD2 (5 bases each). Trimming stripped 1 base from V and 5 bases from J, with 14 bases between. This CDR3 region has 15 residues. Germline CDR1 is WSHSY and CDR2 is SAAADI. CDR3: CASSELGTQRETQYF. The CDR3 DNA is TGCGCCAGCAGTGAGTTGGGGACCCAAAGGGAGACCCAGTACTTC.

CDR3 residues: CASSDTHRGPGANVLTF. In DNA, the CDR3 is TGTGCCAGCAGCGACACTCACAGGGGGCCTGGGGCCAACGTCCTGACTTTC. The chain has TRBV9 and TRBJ2-6; 9 bases line up with TRBD1. The CDR3 loop spans 17 amino acids. From germline, CDR1 is SGDLS and CDR2 YYNGEE. Unmatched junction bases numbered 6, after V lost 3 bases and J lost 2 bases.

In its sample, this clonotype was seen a few times. V is TRBV20-1 and J is TRBJ2-3, with unresolved D. Germline lookup yields CDR1 DFQATT and CDR2 SNEGSKA (reference sequence). This CDR3 region has 12 residues. V was shortened by 3 bases and J by 5 bases, with 9 bases between the two germline ends. This CDR3 reads CSASLDEDTQYF. The CDR3 DNA is TGCAGTGCTAGTCTGGATGAAGATACGCAGTATTTT.

This clonotype has more than one count but fewer than ten. The rearrangement links TRBV6-1 to TRBJ2-1; D not certain. The V end lost 3 bases, the J end lost 1 base, and 13 bases lay between the germline ends. Looked up from germline, CDR1 is MNHNS and CDR2 is SASEGT. CDR3 length: 16 residues. Written as DNA, the CDR3 is TGTGCCAGCAGTGAGGTCCCTTACGGATCCTACAATGAGCAGTTCTTC. Encoded protein: CASSEVPYGSYNEQFF.

V is TRBV7-6 and J is TRBJ2-3; D not resolved. The CDR3 spans 17 residues. CDR1 SGHVS and CDR2 FNYEAQ come from the germline V gene. The V gene lost 1 base and the J gene lost 0 bases, with 14 bases spanning the gap. The CDR3 spells CASSLDTILFSTDTQYF. The CDR3, as DNA: TGTGCCAGCAGCTTAGATACAATTTTGTTTAGCACAGATACGCAGTATTTT.

J is TRBJ2-3 and V is TRBV10-3; 9 bases are shared with TRBD1. CDR1 and CDR2 (germline): ENHRY, SYGVKD. V trimming: 3 bases; J trimming: 4 bases; junction bases outside the gene matches: 5. CDR3 length: 15 residues. CDR3 in DNA: TGTGCCATCAGTGAATTGGACAGGGGCCCAGATACGCAGTATTTT. It translates to CAISELDRGPDTQYF.

V gene TRBV27 combines with J gene TRBJ1-6; no clear D gene. This CDR3 comprises 13 residues. Germline V gives CDR1 MNHEY, CDR2 SMNVEV (reference sequence). V lost 3 bases, J lost 11 bases, and 11 bases lay in between. CDR3 nucleotides: TGTGCCAGCAGTTTGAGTTATTGGACACCCCTCCACTTT. It yields the protein CASSLSYWTPLHF.

This clonotype was observed at least ten times. The rearrangement uses TRBV27 and TRBJ1-1, with D possibly TRBD1 on 6 matching bases. This CDR3 comprises 15 residues. Germline V gives CDR1 MNHEY, CDR2 SMNVEV (reference sequence). The V and J ends lost 6 bases and 4 bases respectively, with 18 bases between them. DNA for the CDR3: TGTGCCAGCAGACCGAAAACAGGGTTTCGCACTGAAGCTTTCTTT. Amino acid sequence: CASRPKTGFRTEAFF.

The J gene is TRBJ2-2, the V gene TRBV12-3 or TRBV12-4, with D hard to call. V was shortened by 10 bases and J by 0 bases, with 6 bases between the two germline ends. The CDR3 has 12 amino acids. CDR3 sequence: CATDSNTGELFF. CDR3 bases: TGTGCCACAGATTCGAACACCGGGGAGCTGTTTTTT.

This clonotype was observed a handful of times. The chain recombines TRBV6-6 with TRBJ2-1, with 8 positions matching TRBD2. Germline V gives CDR1 MNHNY, CDR2 SVGAGI (reference sequence). J gave up 4 bases and V 5 bases, and 7 bases lay outside the gene matches. The CDR3 sequence is 15 residues long. For the CDR3, the DNA is TGTGCCAGCAGTCCCCCAAGCGGGGGTTACAATGAGCAGTTCTTC. Translating it yields CASSPPSGGYNEQFF.

DNA of the CDR3: TGTGCCAGCAGCTTTAGGACAGGTTCTAATGAAAAACTGTTTTTT. Its protein product is CASSFRTGSNEKLFF. The gene calls are TRBV7-6 and TRBJ1-4; TRBD1 matches 7 bases. Germline values: CDR1 SGHVS, CDR2 FNYEAQ. The CDR3 is 15 amino acids. Trimming removed 3 bases from V and 3 bases from J; junction bases left unmatched: 4.

The gene calls are TRBV7-9 and TRBJ2-7; 14 bases map to TRBD2. V lost 5 bases to trimming and J lost 2 bases; unmatched junction nucleotides: 11. There are 18 residues in the CDR3. In germline, CDR1 is SEHNR, CDR2 FQNEAQ (reference sequence). Here the CDR3 DNA reads TGTGCCAGCAGCGACACCTCGGGACTAGCGGGGGCCCCCTACGAGCAGTACGTC. Translation: CASSDTSGLAGAPYEQYV.

In this sample, this clonotype turned up many times. The V and J genes are TRBV7-9 and TRBJ2-7; 9 positions match TRBD1. V lost 6 bases, J lost 5 bases, and 8 bases stayed unmatched. Germline V gene data show CDR1 as SEHNR and CDR2 as FQNEAQ (reference sequence). The CDR3 has 14 residues. The DNA of the CDR3 is TGTGCCAGCAGGCCAGGGACAGGGTCCCACGAGCAGTACTTC. Protein sequence: CASRPGTGSHEQYF.

V is TRBV4-1 and J is TRBJ2-1, with D possibly matching TRBD1 (5 bases). This CDR3 has 16 residues. Trimming took off 0 bases at V and 1 base at J, with 10 bases between the two ends. Germline values: CDR1 MGHRA, CDR2 YSYEKL. This CDR3 reads CASSQDGAESYNEQFF. The CDR3 DNA reads TGCGCCAGCAGCCAAGATGGGGCAGAATCCTACAATGAGCAGTTCTTC.

The gene calls are TRBV20-1 and TRBJ2-5, with TRBD1 matching 9 bases. In germline, CDR1 is DFQATT, CDR2 SNEGSKA (reference sequence). This CDR3 has 14 amino acids. With 3 bases clipped from V and 13 bases from J, the junction kept 15 bases outside the gene matches. The CDR3 DNA follows: TGCAGTGCTAGTTTCACCGGGACAGGGTCCGGGCCGTACTTC. As protein: CSASFTGTGSGPYF.

As for this clonotype: A clone one base away is much larger, so this may be a read error. The V and J genes are TRBV12-3 or TRBV12-4 and TRBJ1-2; the D is unclear. V was clipped by 2 bases and J by 0 bases, with 13 bases between them. The CDR3 totals 16 residues. The CDR3 sequence: CASSLTMVNPNYGYTF. The CDR3 DNA follows: TGTGCCAGCAGTTTAACAATGGTCAACCCTAACTATGGCTACACCTTC.

This clonotype was seen a few times. The chain recombines TRBV20-1 with TRBJ2-1, with D hard to call. Germline V gene data show CDR1 as DFQATT and CDR2 as SNEGSKA (reference sequence). V was clipped by 2 bases and J by 3 bases, with 29 bases between them. The CDR3 consists of 20 residues. DNA of the CDR3: TGCAGTGCTAGATTAATCACGGACGGAGTCGCGTTGAGTGGCTACAATGAGCAGTTCTTC. Encoded protein: CSARLITDGVALSGYNEQFF.

V is TRBV6-8 and J is TRBJ1-1; D unresolved. Trimming left V 10 bases short and J 10 bases short, with 7 bases between. CDR3 length equals 8 residues. From germline, CDR1 is MNHGY and CDR2 SAAAGT. CDR3 nucleotide sequence: TGTGCCACCCCGGGAGCTTTCTTT. Protein: CATPGAFF.

This chain links TRBV2 with TRBJ1-1; D is uncertain. Per germline, CDR1 SNHLY and CDR2 FYNNEI. This CDR3 has 13 residues. Trimming took off 5 bases at V and 3 bases at J, with 10 bases between the two ends. In nucleotides, the CDR3 is TGTGCCAGCAGTACTACTGGTGACACTGAAGCTTTCTTT. Translating it yields CASSTTGDTEAFF.

In its sample, this clonotype was seen many times. The rearrangement uses TRBV7-4 and TRBJ1-2, with unresolved D. V lost 5 bases and J 5 bases, leaving 18 bases between the germline ends. The germline gives CDR1 SGHVT, CDR2 SQSDAQ. This CDR3 is built from 15 residues. CDR3 nucleotide sequence: TGTGCCAGCAGCCCGACCGGACTGCGGAAATATGGCTACACCTTC. It specifies CASSPTGLRKYGYTF. Full variable domain (remainder filled in from reference TRBV7-4 and TRBJ1-2): GAGVSQSPRYKVAKRGRDVALRCDSISGHVTLYWYRQTLGQGSEVLTYSQSDAQRDKSGRPSGRFSAERPERSVSTLKIQRTEQGDSAVYLCASSPTGLRKYGYTFGSGTRLTVV.

This chain joins TRBV6-5 and TRBJ2-1; maybe TRBD1 (5 bases). The CDR3 runs 16 residues. Trimming took off 5 bases at V and 0 bases at J, with 14 bases between the two ends. Germline CDR1 MNHEY, CDR2 SVGAGI. This CDR3 is CASSALLGDSYNEQFF. In nucleotides, the CDR3 is TGTGCCAGCAGTGCTTTGTTAGGGGACTCCTACAATGAGCAGTTCTTC.

There are many counts of this clonotype. The V and J genes are TRBV28 and TRBJ2-3; 10 bases match TRBD2. Per the germline V gene, CDR1 is MDHEN and CDR2 is SYDVKM. V gave up 3 bases and J gave up 2 bases; unmatched junction bases: 5. The CDR3 length is 16 residues. The CDR3 here is CASSFDLAGATDTQYF. CDR3 in DNA: TGTGCCAGCAGTTTTGATCTAGCGGGGGCCACAGATACGCAGTATTTT.

V and J are TRBV6-1 and TRBJ2-7; D may be TRBD2 (5 bases). The V and J ends lost 1 base and 6 bases respectively, with 16 bases between them. Germline CDR1 MNHNS, CDR2 SASEGT. CDR3 length: 15 residues. DNA for the CDR3: TGTGCCAGCAGTGAAGGTCTTGGACTTCTGGGCGAGCAGTACGTC. Protein sequence: CASSEGLGLLGEQYV.

This clonotype was recorded a few times. The chain joins TRBV9 to TRBJ1-6; the D gene is possibly TRBD1 (6 bases). From germline, CDR1 is SGDLS and CDR2 YYNGEE. The CDR3 has 15 residues. The V end lost 6 bases, the J end lost 6 bases, and 16 bases lay between the germline ends. The CDR3 nucleotides read TGTGCCAGCACCATCGAGGGGGGAATTAATTCACCCCTCCACTTT. Its protein product is CASTIEGGINSPLHF.

The chain links TRBV6-5 to TRBJ1-5; TRBD1 agrees at 7 bases. The V segment lost 2 bases and the J segment 3 bases; nucleotides outside the gene matches: 1. CDR3 length: 14 residues. From germline, CDR1 is MNHEY and CDR2 SVGAGI. CDR3 in DNA: TGTGCCAGCAGTTACGGACAGGCCAATCAGCCCCAGCATTTT. It codes for CASSYGQANQPQHF.

This clonotype was detected many times. The chain has TRBV7-9 and TRBJ2-7; TRBD2 might be the D (5 bases). Trimming removed 1 base from V and 1 base from J, with 8 bases in between. The germline CDR1 and CDR2 sequences are SEHNR and FQNEAQ (reference sequence). This CDR3 contains 14 residues. The chain's CDR3 is CASSLGRTSYEQYF. The CDR3 DNA sequence: TGTGCCAGCAGCTTAGGACGGACTTCCTACGAGCAGTACTTC.

This clonotype was seen at least ten times. V is TRBV7-2 and J is TRBJ2-3; D ambiguous. The CDR3 is made up of 15 amino acids. V gave up 4 bases and J gave up 5 bases, with 16 bases separating them. Germline CDR1 and CDR2: SGHTA and FQGNSA. The CDR3 loop is CASSWPGDVGDTQYF. The CDR3 DNA follows: TGTGCCAGCAGCTGGCCGGGTGACGTTGGAGATACGCAGTATTTT.

This clonotype was observed a few times. The genes are TRBV6-1 and TRBJ1-2; no reliable D call. CDR1 and CDR2 from the germline V gene are MNHNS and SASEGT. The CDR3 consists of 16 residues. V was shortened by 2 bases and J by 4 bases, with 17 bases between the two germline ends. Here the CDR3 reads CASSEIGWIGSYGYTF. CDR3 nucleotide sequence: TGTGCCAGCAGTGAAATCGGGTGGATAGGCAGCTATGGCTACACCTTC.

The chain has TRBV11-3 and TRBJ2-3; D is possibly TRBD1 (6 bases). CDR1 SGHNT and CDR2 YENEEA come from the germline V gene. CDR3 length: 14 residues. The V end was cut by 9 bases, the J end by 2 bases, with 15 bases between. Here the CDR3 reads CASITPGATDTQYF. The CDR3 DNA reads as TGTGCCAGTATTACCCCAGGGGCCACAGATACGCAGTATTTT.